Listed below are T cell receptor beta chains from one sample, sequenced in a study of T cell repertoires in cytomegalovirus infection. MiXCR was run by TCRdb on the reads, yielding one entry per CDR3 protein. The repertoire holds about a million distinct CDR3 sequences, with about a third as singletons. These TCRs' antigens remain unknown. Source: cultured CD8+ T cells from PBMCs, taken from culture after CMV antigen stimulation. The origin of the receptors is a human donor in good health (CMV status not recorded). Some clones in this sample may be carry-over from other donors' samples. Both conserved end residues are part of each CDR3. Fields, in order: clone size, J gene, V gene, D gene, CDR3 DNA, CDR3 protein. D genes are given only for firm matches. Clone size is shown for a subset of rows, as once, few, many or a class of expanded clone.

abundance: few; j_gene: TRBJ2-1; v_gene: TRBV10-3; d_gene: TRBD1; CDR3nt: TGTGCCATCACCGAGGGACAGGGAGTGTACAATGAGCAGTTCTTC; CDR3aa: CAITEGQGVYNEQFF
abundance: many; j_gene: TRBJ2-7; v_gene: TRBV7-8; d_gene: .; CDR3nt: TGTGCCAGCAGCTCTGGCGCAGACGAGCAGTACTTC; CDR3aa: CASSSGADEQYF
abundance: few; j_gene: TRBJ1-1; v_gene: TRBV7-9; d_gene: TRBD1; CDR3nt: TGTGCCAGCAGCTCCCCGTCAAACACCGGGACAGGGCTCCGAATGAACACTGAAGCTTTCTTT; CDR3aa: CASSSPSNTGTGLRMNTEAFF
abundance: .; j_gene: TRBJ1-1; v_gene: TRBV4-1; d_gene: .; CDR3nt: TGCGTCAGCAGCCAAGAGAACAGGGACACTGAAGCTTTCTTT; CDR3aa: CVSSQENRDTEAFF
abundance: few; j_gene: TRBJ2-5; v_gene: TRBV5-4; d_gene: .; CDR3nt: TGTGCCAGCAGCTCCGGGACAAAATACCAAGAGACCCAGTACTTC; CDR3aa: CASSSGTKYQETQYF
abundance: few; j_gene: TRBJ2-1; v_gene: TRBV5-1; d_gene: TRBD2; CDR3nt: TGCGCCAGCCAAGGCGGGGGGATCTATCGTGATGAGCAGTTCTTC; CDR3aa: CASQGGGIYRDEQFF
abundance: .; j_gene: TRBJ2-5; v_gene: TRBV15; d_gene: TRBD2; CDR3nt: TGTGCCACCTCTCCCGAGCTAGCGGTACAAGAGACCCAGTACTTC; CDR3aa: CATSPELAVQETQYF
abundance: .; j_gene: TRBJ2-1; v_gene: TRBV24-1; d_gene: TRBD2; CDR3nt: TGTACCACCAGCGGGGAGTGGGGGTCGGTTTACTCCTACAATGAGCAGTTCTTC; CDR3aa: CTTSGEWGSVYSYNEQFF
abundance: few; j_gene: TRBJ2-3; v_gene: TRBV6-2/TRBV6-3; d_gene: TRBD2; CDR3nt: TGTGCCAGCAGTCGAACACGGACTAGCGGGGGGAAGAGACCAGATACGCAGTATTTT; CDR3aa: CASSRTRTSGGKRPDTQYF
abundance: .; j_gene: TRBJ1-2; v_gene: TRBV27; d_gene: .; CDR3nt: TGTGCCAGCAGGCCGACAGGACGTGGCTACACCTTC; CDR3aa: CASRPTGRGYTF
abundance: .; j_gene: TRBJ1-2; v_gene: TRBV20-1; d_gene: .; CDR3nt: TGCAGTGCTTGGACGGCGGAGCATAGCAACTATGGCTACACCTTC; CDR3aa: CSAWTAEHSNYGYTF
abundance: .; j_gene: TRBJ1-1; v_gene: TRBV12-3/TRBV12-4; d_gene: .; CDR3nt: TGTGCCAGCACCAAGGACAGCCCGGTTCTCGTTACTGAAGCTTTCTTT; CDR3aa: CASTKDSPVLVTEAFF
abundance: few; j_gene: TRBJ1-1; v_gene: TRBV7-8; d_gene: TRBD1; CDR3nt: TGTGCCAGCAGCCCCCGAGCCGCGCAGGGGGCCGGAAACACTGAAGCTTTCTTT; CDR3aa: CASSPRAAQGAGNTEAFF
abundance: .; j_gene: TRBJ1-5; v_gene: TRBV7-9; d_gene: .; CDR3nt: TGTGCCAGCAGCTTTGAGGGGGTTGATCAGCCCCAGCATTTT; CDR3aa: CASSFEGVDQPQHF